The 18 T cell receptor beta chains in this list originate from one sample, sequenced in a study of cytomegalovirus exposure and HLA in healthy donors. In the PCR, 60 Vbeta and 13 Jbeta primers were used. The method was immunoSEQ multiplex PCR; TCRdb's version includes in-frame clones alone and lacks a portion of them. This table has tens of thousands of clones, 74% appearing once. Material: PBMCs. All receptors derive from a human donor in good health.

Only a few counts were recorded for this clone. The J gene is TRBJ1-5, the V gene TRBV19, with unresolved D. The CDR3 extends over 14 amino acids. Germline V gene data show CDR1 as LNHDA and CDR2 as SQIVND (reference sequence). The germline V and J ends were trimmed by 2 bases and 8 bases, with 13 bases remaining between them. CDR3 amino acids: CASSISGGFKPQHF. The CDR3 DNA is TGTGCCAGTAGTATATCGGGAGGGTTTAAGCCCCAGCATTTT.

This clone showed up just a few times. The chain combines TRBV28 with TRBJ2-7; TRBD2 aligns across 11 bases. The CDR3 length is 17 residues. The V and J ends lost 5 bases and 4 bases, in that order; junction bases with no gene match: 13. Germline lookup yields CDR1 MDHEN and CDR2 SYDVKM. CDR3 loop: CASSIFLTGTSGYEQYF. The CDR3 DNA reads TGTGCCAGCAGTATCTTTCTAACCGGGACTAGCGGATACGAGCAGTACTTC. The whole variable domain, remainder taken from reference TRBV28 and TRBJ2-7, is DVKVTQSSRYLVKRTGEKVFLECVQDMDHENMFWYRQDPGLGLRLIYFSYDVKMKEKGDIPEGYSVSREKKERFSLILESASTNQTSMYLCASSIFLTGTSGYEQYFGPGTRLTVT.

This chain uses TRBV29-1 with TRBJ2-7; maybe TRBD2 (6 bases). Trimming took off 6 bases at V and 5 bases at J, with 23 bases between the two ends. The CDR3 contains 15 residues. Germline lookup yields CDR1 SQVTM and CDR2 ANQGSEA. The CDR3 DNA reads as TGCAGCGTCGACGGGACCCTCAGGAGGGTAGACGAGCAGTACTTC. Translated: CSVDGTLRRVDEQYF.

The gene calls are TRBV5-4 and TRBJ2-5, with a tentative D call TRBD1 (6 bases). Germline CDR1 is SGHNT and CDR2 is YYREEE (reference sequence). There are 14 residues in the CDR3. V was pared by 2 bases and J by 5 bases, with 13 bases between. The CDR3 spells CASSFGQTIETQYF. The CDR3 nucleotides are TGTGCCAGCAGCTTCGGACAGACAATTGAGACCCAGTACTTC.

J is TRBJ2-7 and V is TRBV7-9; D might be TRBD2 (6 bases). The CDR3 consists of 13 residues. CDR1 and CDR2 from the germline V gene are SEHNR and FQNEAQ (reference sequence). Trimming took off 8 bases at V and 0 bases at J, with 11 bases between the two ends. The CDR3 here is CASEGGTSYEQYF. In nucleotides, the CDR3 is TGTGCCAGCGAAGGCGGGACCTCCTACGAGCAGTACTTC.

Written as DNA, the CDR3 is TGTGCCAGCAGCTTAGGTGGAGACAGCTCCTACGAGCAGTACTTC. Translated: CASSLGGDSSYEQYF. The rearrangement joins TRBV13 to TRBJ2-7; tentatively, D is TRBD1 (5 bases). Germline-derived CDR1 and CDR2 are PRHDT and FYEKMQ (reference sequence). Trimming took 0 bases from V and 0 from J, leaving 9 bases between them. The CDR3 has 15 residues. The whole variable domain, remainder taken from reference TRBV13 and TRBJ2-7, is AAGVIQSPRHLIKEKRETATLKCYPIPRHDTVYWYQQGPGQDPQFLISFYEKMQSDKGSIPDRFSAQQFSDYHSELNMSSLELGDSALYFCASSLGGDSSYEQYFGPGTRLTVT.

J is TRBJ2-1 and V is TRBV5-1, with TRBD2 matching over 13 bases. This CDR3 spans 15 amino acids. V shed 4 bases, J shed 9 bases, and the junction held 7 bases outside the gene matches. Germline V lookup: CDR1 SGHRS, CDR2 YFSETQ. Here the CDR3 reads CASSRGTSGIREQFF. CDR3 coding DNA: TGCGCCAGCAGCCGCGGGACTAGCGGGATTCGTGAGCAGTTCTTC. Full variable domain (missing parts from reference TRBV5-1 and TRBJ2-1): KAGVTQTPRYLIKTRGQQVTLSCSPISGHRSVSWYQQTPGQGLQFLFEYFSETQRNKGNFPGRFSGRQFSNSRSEMNVSTLELGDSALYLCASSRGTSGIREQFFGPGTRLTVL.

The CDR3 DNA reads TGTGCCAGCCGTCGGACACTCAACACCGGGGAGCTGTTTTTT. Translation gives CASRRTLNTGELFF. The rearrangement joins TRBV7-7 to TRBJ2-2, with a weak D call TRBD1 (5 bases). The CDR3 is made up of 14 amino acids. The V gene lost 8 bases and the J gene lost 2 bases, with 12 bases spanning the gap. Germline assignment: CDR1 SSHAT and CDR2 FNYEAQ (reference sequence).

The chain carries TRBV4-2 and TRBJ2-1, with 7 bases fitting TRBD1. The CDR3 sequence is 16 residues long. The J segment lost 0 bases and the V segment lost 4 bases, leaving 6 bases of the junction unmatched. The germline CDR1 and CDR2 sequences are LGHNA and YNFKEQ. CDR3 in DNA: TGTGCCAGCAGCCCCCTTCGGGACAGCTCCTACAATGAGCAGTTCTTC. This sequence encodes CASSPLRDSSYNEQFF.

This clone has only a few counts. This chain links TRBV27 with TRBJ2-3; 11 bases align to TRBD2. Germline loops: CDR1 MNHEY, CDR2 SMNVEV (reference sequence). The CDR3 is 16 residues long. V was pared by 5 bases and J by 2 bases, with 6 bases of the junction left unmatched. The CDR3 region has the DNA TGTGCCAGCAGTCCAGGGACTAGCGGATACACAGATACGCAGTATTTT. Its protein is CASSPGTSGYTDTQYF.

The rearrangement joins TRBV19 to TRBJ2-1, with 9 bases identical to TRBD2. From germline, CDR1 is LNHDA and CDR2 SQIVND (reference sequence). This CDR3 has 16 residues. With V trimmed by 5 bases and J by 7 bases, 12 bases remained unmatched. Here the CDR3 DNA reads TGTGCCAGTAGTCCCCCGGTATTAGCGGGAGTGAATGAGCAGTTCTTC. Residues: CASSPPVLAGVNEQFF.

The chain uses TRBV6-6 and TRBJ2-1, with unresolved D. CDR1 is MNHNY and CDR2 is SVGAGI in the germline V gene (reference sequence). This CDR3 has 13 amino acids. Trimming took 4 bases from V and 7 from J, leaving 11 bases between them. The chain's CDR3 is CASSSLARNEQFF. In DNA, the CDR3 is TGTGCCAGCAGTTCACTCGCCCGAAATGAGCAGTTCTTC.

J is TRBJ2-7 and V is TRBV25-1; 16 positions agree with TRBD2. This CDR3 contains 17 residues. The V gene end was trimmed by 9 bases and the J gene end by 0 bases; junction bases not matched to a gene: 8. The germline gives CDR1 MGHDK, CDR2 SYGVNS. In DNA form, the CDR3 reads TGTGCCAGTCAGGGACTAGCGGGAGGGCCCGGCTCCTACGAGCAGTACTTC. Translation: CASQGLAGGPGSYEQYF.

The chain links TRBV28 to TRBJ2-7; the D gene is possibly TRBD2 (5 bases). The V end was cut by 6 bases, the J end by 7 bases, with 28 bases between. There are 17 residues in the CDR3. Germline V gene lookup returns CDR1 MDHEN and CDR2 SYDVKM. In DNA form, the CDR3 reads TGTGCCAGCAGCCACCCGAATAGCGCCCCTCTCCTAAAGGAGCAGTACTTC. Its translation is CASSHPNSAPLLKEQYF.

This clone turned up a few times. V and J are TRBV2 and TRBJ1-4; D is unresolved. Germline CDR1 reads SNHLY; CDR2 reads FYNNEI. This CDR3 region has 18 residues. V was shortened by 3 bases and J by 4 bases, with 21 bases between the two germline ends. DNA of the CDR3: TGTGCCAGCAGTGATGATCCAAACGGGTCAGCCAATAATGAAAAACTGTTTTTT. Amino acids: CASSDDPNGSANNEKLFF. Full variable domain (rest looked up from reference TRBV2 and TRBJ1-4): EPEVTQTPSHQVTQMGQEVILRCVPISNHLYFYWYRQILGQKVEFLVSFYNNEISEKSEIFDDQFSVERPDGSNFTLKIRSTKLEDSAMYFCASSDDPNGSANNEKLFFGSGTQLSVL.

The chain employs TRBV4-1 and TRBJ2-7; TRBD1 aligns across 7 bases. Germline trimming cut 2 bases from V and 2 bases from J; bases unmatched to any gene: 3. This CDR3 is built from 14 residues. Per the germline V gene, CDR1 is MGHRA and CDR2 is YSYEKL. The DNA of the CDR3 is TGCGCCAGCAGCCAACCCGGGACAGCCTACGAGCAGTACTTC. Amino acid sequence: CASSQPGTAYEQYF.

The chain joins TRBV19 to TRBJ2-7, with 12 bases aligning to TRBD2. CDR1 is LNHDA, CDR2 SQIVND, per germline (reference sequence). CDR3 length equals 14 residues. Trimming cost V 3 bases and J 7 bases; bases outside gene matches: 4. DNA for the CDR3: TGTGCCAGTAGTATCGGGACTAGCGGGTCGGAGCAGTACTTC. Translated: CASSIGTSGSEQYF. The variable domain in full, completed from reference TRBV19 and TRBJ2-7, reads DGGITQSPKYLFRKEGQNVTLSCEQNLNHDAMYWYRQDPGQGLRLIYYSQIVNDFQKGDIAEGYSVSREKKESFPLTVTSAQKNPTAFYLCASSIGTSGSEQYFGPGTRLTVT.

The chain links TRBV27 to TRBJ1-5; 9 bases agree with TRBD1. Germline V lookup: CDR1 MNHEY, CDR2 SMNVEV (reference sequence). The V segment lost 5 bases and the J segment 4 bases; nucleotides outside the gene matches: 9. CDR3 length equals 16 residues. In DNA, the CDR3 is TGTGCCAGCAGTCCATACGGGACAGGGTTTAATCAGCCCCAGCATTTT. Its protein is CASSPYGTGFNQPQHF.